This T cell receptor beta chain originates from a study of cytomegalovirus exposure and HLA in healthy donors. Study-level information: The 95 to 150 validation repertoires, a later analysis reported, used the same platform as the approximately 650 first-cohort repertoires. Study-wide findings and caveats: Within the approximately 130 validation repertoires, first-cohort TCR clusters tended to co-occur, according to a later analysis. Most TCR sequences were seen very rarely across donors, but some public TCRs occurred in many. Investigators reported 150 to 200 TCR beta chains as tied to cytomegalovirus.

Germline-derived CDR1 and CDR2 are MNHEY and SMNVEV (reference sequence). CDR3 length: 13 amino acids. The ends were cut back, 5 bases at V and 2 bases at J, with 9 bases in the middle. Regarding this clone: Its antigen is unknown.

Repertoires were generated with immunoSEQ multiplex PCR, while TCRdb's copy carries only in-frame clones and drops some. In the table there are tens of thousands of clones, about 91% of which are singletons. The sequencing input was PBMCs. The rearrangement links TRBV27 to TRBJ1-1, with a possible D match to TRBD1 (5 bases). This clonotype was obtained from a young man in good health and CMV-seronegative. CDR3 sequence reads: CASSPTENTEAFF. The DNA of the CDR3 is TGTGCCAGCAGTCCGACAGAAAACACTGAAGCTTTCTTT.